These T cell receptor beta chains were read from a single sample in a study of OX40 agonist ivuxolimab in advanced cancers. The data were produced by immunoSEQ multiplex PCR, yet TCRdb's version contains in-frame clones alone and is incomplete. The sample carries 50,000 to 65,000 clones, 88% recorded once. The sequencing here drew on CD4+ or CD8+ T cells sorted from blood, taken in a trial of the OX40 agonist ivuxolimab. The receptors stem from an adult with an advanced solid tumor such as melanoma, head and neck, liver or kidney cancer. The CDR3 runs from the conserved cysteine through the conserved F or W. A D gene is named only where the DNA matches it firmly. The size field is filled for only some rows; it gives once, few, many or a size class.

v_gene	j_gene	len	abundance	d_gene	CDR3nt	CDR3aa
TRBV5-6	TRBJ2-7	12	-	-	TGTGCCAGCGCACACAGGACTTACGAGCAGTACTTC	CASAHRTYEQYF
TRBV21-1	TRBJ2-2	15	few	-	TGTGCCAGCAGCCACGGGGACACGAACACCGGGGAGCTGTTTTTT	CASSHGDTNTGELFF
TRBV11-2	TRBJ1-2	14	-	-	TGTGCCAGCAGCCTAGGGGGTCTAACTCATCGGTACACCTTC	CASSLGGLTHRYTF
TRBV30	TRBJ2-2	16	-	TRBD1	TGTGCCGTCGGGACAGGGCCTAATGTGGACACCGGGGAGCTGTTTTTT	CAVGTGPNVDTGELFF
TRBV6-1	TRBJ2-4	16	-	-	TGTGCCAGCAGTGAAGCCTTTTGGGGGGCGCAAAACATTCAGTACTTC	CASSEAFWGAQNIQYF
TRBV9	TRBJ2-2	16	-	-	TGTGCCAGCAGTTCCGTTTCAGGGCATCGCACCGGGGAGCTGTTTTTT	CASSSVSGHRTGELFF
TRBV19	TRBJ2-7	14	once	-	TGTGCCAGTAGTATAGTCGGAGGGTTGGACGAGCAGTACTTC	CASSIVGGLDEQYF
TRBV6-4	TRBJ2-2	14	-	-	TGTGCCAGCAGTCTAAATGAGAACACCGGGGAGCTGTTTTTT	CASSLNENTGELFF
TRBV6-1	TRBJ1-5	14	-	-	TGTGCCAGCAGAGACACAGGGATCCATCAGCCCCAGCATTTT	CASRDTGIHQPQHF
TRBV7-9	TRBJ2-7	15	-	TRBD1	TGTGCCAGCAGCTCCCCCGGGACAGGGGTCCGGGAGCAGTACTTC	CASSSPGTGVREQYF
TRBV5-1	TRBJ2-7	14	-	-	TGCGCCAGCAGCTGGGCGTCTGGGACCTACGAGCAGTACTTC	CASSWASGTYEQYF
TRBV5-4	TRBJ1-2	15	-	TRBD1	TGTGCCAGCAGCTTGGCCGGGACAGGGCACTATGGCTACACCTTC	CASSLAGTGHYGYTF
TRBV6-5	TRBJ1-5	14	-	TRBD1	TGTGCCAGCAGTCGCACAGGGGTCCATCAGCCCCAGCATTTT	CASSRTGVHQPQHF
TRBV2	TRBJ1-4	12	-	-	TGTGCCAGCAGCCGACCGAGTGAAAAACTGTTTTTT	CASSRPSEKLFF
TRBV21-1	TRBJ1-1	16	-	-	TGTGCCAGCACCCAAAACGGCGGGACCCAGAACACTGAAGCTTTCTTT	CASTQNGGTQNTEAFF
TRBV6-5	TRBJ2-6	15	-	-	TGTGCCAGCAGTATTTCCACGGGGGGGGCCAACGTCCTGACTTTC	CASSISTGGANVLTF
TRBV18	TRBJ2-1	17	-	TRBD2	TGTGCCAGCTCACCACCTAGTTCTGGCGGGAGATACAATGAGCAGTTCTTC	CASSPPSSGGRYNEQFF
TRBV10-1	TRBJ2-7	16	-	TRBD2	TGCGCCAGCAGTGAGTCGCCTAGCGGGCGCCCCTACGAGCAGTACTTC	CASSESPSGRPYEQYF
TRBV6-6	TRBJ2-2	13	-	-	TGTGCCAGCAGTTTAACAGCGGGCGGGGAGCTGTTTTTT	CASSLTAGGELFF
TRBV5-1	TRBJ2-1	16	few	TRBD2	TGCGCCAGCAGCTTGTTGGGACTAGCGGGCAACAATGAGCAGTTCTTC	CASSLLGLAGNNEQFF
TRBV7-3	TRBJ2-1	17	-	TRBD2	TGTGCCAGCAGCTTAAGAGGCCTTGGACTAGCAGGAAATGAGCAGTTCTTC	CASSLRGLGLAGNEQFF
TRBV5-5	TRBJ2-7	13	few	-	TGTGCCAGCAGCTACGGAACGTCCTACGAGCAGTACTTC	CASSYGTSYEQYF
TRBV30	TRBJ2-6	13	-	TRBD1	TGTGCCGGGACAGGGACTGGGGCCAACGTCCTGACTTTC	CAGTGTGANVLTF
TRBV5-8	TRBJ2-7	18	-	-	TGTGCCAGCACCTTGAATTGGGGGGCTGGAGGAAAGTCCTACGAGCAGTACTTC	CASTLNWGAGGKSYEQYF
TRBV11-2	TRBJ2-1	12	-	-	TGTGCCAGCAGCTTTAACTACAATGAGCAGTTCTTC	CASSFNYNEQFF
TRBV6-5	TRBJ2-1	15	-	-	TGTGCCAGCAGTCCACTCAGGGGTTTTGAAAATGAGCAGTTCTTC	CASSPLRGFENEQFF